This T cell receptor (beta chain) emerged from a study of T cell repertoires in cytomegalovirus infection. Background on the study: Well-studied HLA-B-restricted epitopes and recently identified HLA-C-restricted epitopes of CMV were both used in the study. Indications of both CMV infection and matching HLA type were provided by public TCR beta signatures. The study, taken as a whole, reports: CMV-specific TCR beta clonotypes restricted by HLA-C were the ones dominating the ex vivo response. Individuals carrying CMV plus the relevant HLA were identified by cumulative frequency of public TCR beta families.

This clonotype turned up a few times. The antigen remains undetermined. In TCRdb, the reads were re-called with MiXCR into one record per CDR3 protein. The profile shows hundreds of thousands of distinct CDR3 sequences, roughly 29% of them singletons. The CDR3 length is 14 residues. Trimming left V 6 bases short and J 5 bases short, with 14 bases between. From germline, CDR1 is MNHEY and CDR2 SVGEGT. The chain combines TRBV6-2 or TRBV6-3 with TRBJ2-1; D perhaps matches TRBD1 (6 bases). The TCR comes from a human donor in good health (CMV status not recorded). Some clones in this sample may be carry-over from other donors' samples. The sample here was cultured PBMCs, taken from culture after CMV antigen stimulation. The CDR3 is CASRVQGPHNEQFF. Here the CDR3 DNA reads TGTGCCAGCAGGGTACAGGGACCTCACAATGAGCAGTTCTTC.